This T cell receptor (beta chain) was sequenced in a study of blood T cell repertoires in COVID-19. In the study overall: Sites in the United States, Italy and Spain provided acute and convalescent COVID-19 samples.

This clone has just one count. Germline CDR1 SQVTM, CDR2 ANQGSEA. The CDR3 covers 13 residues. The trim removed 4 bases at V and 1 base at J, leaving 3 bases unmatched. The cohort comprised adults aged 18 to 89 years residing in approximately 25 US areas. Recovered status applied to Cohort 3 donors who had two consecutive negative PCRs. It also applied to those with clearance or with symptom resolution. Per the original data handling: Estimates of nucleated cell counts were drawn from the amplification of reference gene primers. Using immunoSEQ multiplex PCR, the repertoire was profiled, and TCRdb retains in-frame clones only, with some absent. The V and J calls and clone size are taken from that table; D and trimming were inferred from the DNA. This table has about 440,000 clones, less than 95% appearing once.

The chain recombines TRBV29-1 with TRBJ1-1, with 7 bases identical to TRBD1. The sample consisted of PBMCs or T cells enriched from blood (not recorded which). This receptor was obtained from a man aged 18 to 29 who had recovered from COVID-19. CDR3 coding DNA: TGCAGCGTTGTGGGGACAGCGAACACTGAAGCTTTCTTT. Protein: CSVVGTANTEAFF.